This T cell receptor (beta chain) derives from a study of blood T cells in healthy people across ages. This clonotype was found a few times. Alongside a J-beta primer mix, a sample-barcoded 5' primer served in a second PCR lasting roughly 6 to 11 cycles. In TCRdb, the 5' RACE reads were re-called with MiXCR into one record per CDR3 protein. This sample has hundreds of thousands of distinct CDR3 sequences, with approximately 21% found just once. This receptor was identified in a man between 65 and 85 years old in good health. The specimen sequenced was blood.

The CDR3 sequence: CASSEGYGTDTQYF. In DNA form, the CDR3 reads TGTGCCAGCAGTGAGGGTTATGGCACAGATACGCAGTATTTT. This rearrangement joins TRBV6-4 to TRBJ2-3, with unresolved D. Per germline, CDR1 MRHNA and CDR2 SNTAGT. This CDR3 has 14 residues. The V end was cut by 3 bases, the J end by 1 base, with 8 bases between.